Described below is a single TCR beta chain sequence and its context. The antigen it recognizes is unknown. No base-level quality is on record; no much larger clone is a single base apart. Additional DNA sequences in this sample encode the identical CDR3. The donors were healthy, HIV-negative adults who had no recently reported acute infections or vaccinations. All donors were Caucasian adults living in Nashville, Tennessee, USA. CD4+ T cells were enriched by magnetic negative selection; naive cells were then positively selected on CD45RA, and the negative fraction formed the memory subset. After blood collection by leukapheresis, PBMCs were isolated using Ficoll-Histopaque density gradient centrifugation and then cryopreserved in the vapor phase of liquid nitrogen. Analytical flow cytometry was used to check the purity and quantity of each magnetically sorted T cell population. Each sorted fraction had its genomic DNA isolated and then quantified by UV absorbance on a Nanodrop 2000c.

The data derive from a study of shared clonotypes between healthy human individuals (TCRdb year 2020). Background for the entire study: The cohort included a few men and a couple of women between 18 and 49 years of age. For each donor, CD4 naive and CD4 memory were each run on three plates, CD8 naive on two plates, and CD8 memory on one plate. Blood TCR repertoires of 5 or 6 healthy adults were deeply sequenced to estimate repertoire size and the extent of clonotype sharing between individuals. To increase sequencing depth and limit assay-specific biases, TCR repertoire library preparation and sequencing were carried out by different laboratories using diverse techniques. Each donor's leukapheresis produced roughly between roughly 0.85 and 10 billion PBMCs.

TCR CDR3 regions were amplified from genomic DNA by multiplex PCR using the deep immunoSEQ assay. Extracted genomic DNA from each cell subset was distributed evenly across all wells of several immunoSEQ 96-well plates, and each plate was treated as a replicate. For sorted subsets, approximately 210 ng genomic DNA, equal to 30,000 or so T cell genomes, was loaded into each replicate PCR. Purified libraries were quantified with a Qubit 3.0 fluorometer, sized on a Bioanalyzer 2100, and re-quantified with the KAPA Library Quantification kit. A separate single-read 150-cycle Illumina NextSeq 550 flow cell was used to sequence each immunoSEQ 96-well plate. The published analysis was carried out like this. The immunoSEQ output contained only junctional sequences without quality scores, so filtering could not match that applied to full-length reads. To assign V/J genes and CDR3, sequences were annotated using PyIR, a Python wrapper for IgBLAST v1.9, with IMGT germline references. Any read was removed if the V/J assignment was weak (E-value above 1e-6), the CDR3 was missing, or the read contained stop codons, out-of-frame junctions, or ambiguous translated residues. V3J clonotypes were defined by identical inferred V gene, J gene, and CDR3 amino acid sequence. To compute the percentage overlap between repertoires, the number of shared unique clonotypes was divided by the size of the smaller repertoire. Repertoire richness was assessed with RTK rarefaction, the Chao1 estimator, and Recon v2.1 estimates of unobserved clonotypes. Generation probabilities were computed with OLGA for all TCRbeta clonotypes obtained by the gDNA method from four donors. TCRdb re-hosts the immuneACCESS table, in-frame sequences only. Its copies lack some clones; in the studies checked, an unresolved V gene accounts for under half of them, and the cause for the rest is not known. The V and J calls and clone size were taken over from that table, and D and trimming were inferred from the DNA. For this sample the table gives more than 1,200,000 clones, of which 97% to 99% were detected only once. Of the sample, roughly 0.35% is held by the ten largest clones.

Overall study results and their limits: Because the study included a small number of donors, the genetic and exposure-history diversity represented was limited. Compared with non-shared clonotypes, clonotypes shared by all four sorted-subset donors had higher generation probabilities. Pairwise subsampling led to the expectation that sequencing depth would affect the degree of clonotype sharing among donors. Estimated clonotype richness was generally larger for naive than for memory subsets. Even with the large sequencing depth, rarefaction of the sorted-subset datasets indicated that sequencing was incomplete. Sharing across several donors was observed for about 5% of naive CD4, less than 4% of naive CD8, around 2.5% of memory CD4, and about 0.4% of memory CD8 clonotypes. Sampling was restricted to blood, and TCR repertoires in tissues likely differ from the TCR repertoires found in blood.

The sample taken for sequencing was naive CD4+ T cells sorted from blood. The cell subset or site tag for this specimen amounts to: CD45RA+ positively selected. This clonotype was sampled from a man aged 30-40 years in good health.

The DNA is TGTGCCAGCAGGGAGAACACCGGGGAGCTGTTTTTT. Translation gives CASRENTGELFF. The chain is assembled from TRBV6-1 and TRBJ2-2, with no confidently assigned D gene. Sequences MNHNS (CDR1) and SASEGT (CDR2) are obtained from the germline V gene. Counted from cysteine to phenylalanine, this CDR3 has 12 amino acids. Only the CDR3 DNA stays, 36 bases, in frame from base 1. Cut back by 6 bases and 1 base, the V and J ends lie 3 bases apart.